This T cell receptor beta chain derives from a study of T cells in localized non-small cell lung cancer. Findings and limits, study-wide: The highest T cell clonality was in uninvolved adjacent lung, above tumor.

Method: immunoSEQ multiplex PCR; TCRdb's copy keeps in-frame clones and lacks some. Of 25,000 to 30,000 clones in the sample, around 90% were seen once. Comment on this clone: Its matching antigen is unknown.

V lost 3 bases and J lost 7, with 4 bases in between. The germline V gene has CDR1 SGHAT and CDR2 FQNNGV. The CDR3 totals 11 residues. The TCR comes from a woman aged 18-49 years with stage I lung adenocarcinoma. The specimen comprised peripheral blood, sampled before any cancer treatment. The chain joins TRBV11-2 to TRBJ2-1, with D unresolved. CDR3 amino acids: CASSFANEQFF. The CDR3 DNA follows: TGTGCCAGCAGCTTTGCGAATGAGCAGTTCTTC.